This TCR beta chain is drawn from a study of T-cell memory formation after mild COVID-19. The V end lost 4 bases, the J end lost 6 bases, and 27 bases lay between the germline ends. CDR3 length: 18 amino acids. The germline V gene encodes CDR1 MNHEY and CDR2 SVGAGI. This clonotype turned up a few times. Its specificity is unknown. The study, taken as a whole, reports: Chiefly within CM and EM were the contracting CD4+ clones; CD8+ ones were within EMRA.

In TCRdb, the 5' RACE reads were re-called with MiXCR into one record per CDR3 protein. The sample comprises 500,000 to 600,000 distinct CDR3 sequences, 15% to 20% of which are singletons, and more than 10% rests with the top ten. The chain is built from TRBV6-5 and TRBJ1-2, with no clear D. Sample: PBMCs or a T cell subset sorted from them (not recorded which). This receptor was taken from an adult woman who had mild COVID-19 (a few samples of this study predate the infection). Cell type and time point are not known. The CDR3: CASSSSSMHHSWSDGYTF. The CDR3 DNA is TGTGCCAGCAGTTCCTCATCTATGCACCATAGTTGGTCGGATGGCTACACCTTC.